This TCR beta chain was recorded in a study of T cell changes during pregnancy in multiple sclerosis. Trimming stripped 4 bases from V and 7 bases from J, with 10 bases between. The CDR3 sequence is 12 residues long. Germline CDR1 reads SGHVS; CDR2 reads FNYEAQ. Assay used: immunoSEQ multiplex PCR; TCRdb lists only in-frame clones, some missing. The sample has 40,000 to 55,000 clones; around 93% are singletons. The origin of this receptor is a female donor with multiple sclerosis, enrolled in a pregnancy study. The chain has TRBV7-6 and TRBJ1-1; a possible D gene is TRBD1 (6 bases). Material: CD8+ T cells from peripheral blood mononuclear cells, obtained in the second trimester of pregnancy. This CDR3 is CASSYDRNEAFF. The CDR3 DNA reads TGTGCCAGCAGCTACGACAGGAATGAAGCTTTCTTT.